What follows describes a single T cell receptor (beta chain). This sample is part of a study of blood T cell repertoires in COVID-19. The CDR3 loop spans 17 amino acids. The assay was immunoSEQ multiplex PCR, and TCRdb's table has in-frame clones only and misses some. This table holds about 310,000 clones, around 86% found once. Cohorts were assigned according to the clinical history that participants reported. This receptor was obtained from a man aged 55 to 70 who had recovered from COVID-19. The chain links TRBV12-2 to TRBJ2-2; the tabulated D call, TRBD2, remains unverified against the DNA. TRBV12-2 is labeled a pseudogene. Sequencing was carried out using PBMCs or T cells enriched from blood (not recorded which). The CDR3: CASRPPGRGPNTGELFF. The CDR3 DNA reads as TGTGCAAGTCGCCCCCCCGGGCGGGGGCCGAACACCGGGGAGCTGTTTTTT.